This TCR beta chain was recovered during a study of blood T cell repertoires in COVID-19 (dated by TCRdb to the early 2020s). Looking at the study overall: The collaborator samples originated in the United States, Italy and Spain and spanned the acute and convalescent phases of COVID-19. The repertoires were released in a freely available public database meant as a resource for research on the immune response to SARS-CoV-2. The material from the prospective study consisted of cDNA or gDNA derived from T cells, B-cell-depleted T cells, or PBMCs. The dataset comprised deeply sampled blood TCRbeta repertoires from subjects exposed to, actively infected with, or recovered from COVID-19. Where available, HLA class I and class II types were obtained from metadata supplied by the sample provider rather than from assay-based typing. The sample metadata nearly always contained a de-identified subject ID, COVID-19 status, age in years and sex. The samples were drawn from two sources: the first 160 participants of the ongoing ImmuneRACE study, and 1,200 or so subjects contributed by 6 global collaborators. Here is what the overall study found, with its caveats: The amount of clinical and demographic metadata varied by source and participant and was provided uncurated.

Each collaborating institution followed its own protocols to collect whole blood in K2EDTA tubes. Collaborator samples were shipped for TCRbeta analysis as frozen whole blood, isolated PBMCs, or DNA extracted from either sample type. The immunoSEQ Assay, a bias-controlled multiplex PCR, was used to amplify TCRbeta CDR3 regions from genomic DNA. In the authors' own workflow: Nucleated cell counts per sample were estimated from amplification of reference gene primers within the assay. To quantify the absolute abundance of each unique TCRbeta CDR3 rearrangement, sequence reads were collapsed and filtered. For each sample, productive Simpson clonality was calculated as the square root of Simpson's diversity index across productive rearrangements. TCRdb took this table from immuneACCESS and kept in-frame rearrangements with V and J called. Such tables lack part of the clones; where checked against another copy, unresolved V genes explain under half of the gap, and the rest is unexplained. V, J and clone size derive from that table, while D and trimming were established from the DNA sequence. Within this sample are under 50,000 clones, with roughly 85% of them counted one time only. The ten largest clonotypes hold approximately 9.9% of the sample.

The germline V and J ends show losses of 1 base and 4 bases respectively, and no gene match explains 5 bases of the junction. Inclusive of the bounding cysteine and phenylalanine, the CDR3 is 15 residues long. Here the CDR3 DNA is all that survives: 45 bases in frame from base 1. CDR1 and CDR2 were assigned from the germline V gene as MGHRA and YSYEKL. As for this clone: What this receptor recognizes is not known. Base qualities are not provided; no much larger clone lies one nucleotide away.

The source of this sequence is a human donor in a cohort sampled during active COVID-19. Source material: peripheral blood. Recombination linked TRBV4-1 to TRBJ1-2; TRBD1 aligns with 8 central bases. The DNA sequence follows: TGCGCCAGCAGCCAAGTGGACAGGGACCCCTATGGCTACACCTTC. The encoded protein is CASSQVDRDPYGYTF.